Given below is one T cell receptor beta chain in context. With 60 Vbeta and 13 Jbeta primers, the PCR was carried out. The data were produced by immunoSEQ multiplex PCR, yet TCRdb's version contains in-frame clones alone and is incomplete. This sample carries around 150,000 clones, 80% of them seen once, and the ten largest clones take about 6.3%. This CDR3 is 13 amino acids long. V was clipped by 3 bases and J by 7 bases; unmatched bases: 5. The germline V gene encodes CDR1 SQVTM and CDR2 ANQGSEA. The sample is drawn from a study of cytomegalovirus exposure and HLA in healthy donors. The source of this sequence is a male donor in good health and CMV-seropositive. The chain carries TRBV29-1 and TRBJ2-7, with 11 positions matching TRBD1. Sequenced material: PBMCs. The CDR3 loop reads CSVEDRGRREQYF. The CDR3 DNA sequence: TGCAGCGTTGAGGACAGGGGGCGACGAGAGCAGTACTTC.